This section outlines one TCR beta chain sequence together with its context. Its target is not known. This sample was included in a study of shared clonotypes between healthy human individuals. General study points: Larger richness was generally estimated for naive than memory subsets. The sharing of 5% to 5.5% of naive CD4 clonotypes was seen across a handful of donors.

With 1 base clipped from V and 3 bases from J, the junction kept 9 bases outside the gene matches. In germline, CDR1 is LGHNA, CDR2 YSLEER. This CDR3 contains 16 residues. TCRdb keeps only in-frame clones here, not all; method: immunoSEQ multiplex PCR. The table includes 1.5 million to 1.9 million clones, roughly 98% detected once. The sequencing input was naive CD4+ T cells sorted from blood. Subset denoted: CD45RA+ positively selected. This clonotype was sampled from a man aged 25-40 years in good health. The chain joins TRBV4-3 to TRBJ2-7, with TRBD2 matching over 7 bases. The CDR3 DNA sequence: TGCGCCAGCAGCCAAGGCGGGACTAAAAGCTTCTACGAGCAGTACTTC. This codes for CASSQGGTKSFYEQYF.